This T cell receptor (beta chain) originates from a study of Graves' ophthalmopathy and Graves' hyperthyroidism. Findings and caveats of the study: Distinction of ophthalmopathy from stable hyperthyroidism by a 13-signature model reached approximately 88% sensitivity and 81.08% specificity.

CDR1 is MGHRA, CDR2 YSYEKL, per germline. The CDR3 extends over 17 amino acids. V was trimmed by 5 bases and J by 2 bases, leaving 21 bases between them. Ophthalmopathy donors were characterized by moderate-to-severe activity, CAS of at least 3, NOSPECS of at least 4, and duration under 3 months. RNA served as the template for amplifying TCR beta CDR3 regions. First-round RT-PCR relied on HTBI primers, and a second-round multiplex PCR came next. TCRdb processed the multiplex PCR reads anew with MiXCR; each CDR3 protein has one entry. In the table there are hundreds of thousands of distinct CDR3 sequences, about 46% of which are singletons. This clonotype was recorded a few times. The antigen remains undetermined.

The chain uses TRBV4-1 and TRBJ1-1; D not resolved. What was sequenced was peripheral blood. The clonotype comes from an adult man with Graves' ophthalmopathy. The CDR3 is CASSSTIQDAGNTEAFF. DNA for the CDR3: TGCGCCAGCAGCTCAACTATCCAAGATGCGGGTAACACTGAAGCTTTCTTT.